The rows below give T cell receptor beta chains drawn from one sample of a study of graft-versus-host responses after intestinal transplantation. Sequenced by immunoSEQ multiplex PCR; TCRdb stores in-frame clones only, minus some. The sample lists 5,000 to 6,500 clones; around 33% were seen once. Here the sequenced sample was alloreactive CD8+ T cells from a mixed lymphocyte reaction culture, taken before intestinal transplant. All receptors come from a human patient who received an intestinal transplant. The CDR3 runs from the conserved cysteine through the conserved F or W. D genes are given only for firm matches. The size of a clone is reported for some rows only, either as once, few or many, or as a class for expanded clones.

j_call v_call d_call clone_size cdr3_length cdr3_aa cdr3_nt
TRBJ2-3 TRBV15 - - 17 CATLEGGVLLSTDTQYF TGTGCCACCCTGGAGGGCGGGGTGCTACTTAGCACAGATACGCAGTATTTT
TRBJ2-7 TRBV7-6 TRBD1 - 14 CASSLTGAGDEQYF TGTGCCAGCAGTTTGACAGGGGCGGGCGACGAGCAGTACTTC
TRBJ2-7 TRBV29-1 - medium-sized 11 CSAGYPYEQYF TGCAGCGCAGGGTACCCCTACGAGCAGTACTTC
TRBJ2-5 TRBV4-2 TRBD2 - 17 CASSQDLRTSGQETQYF TGTGCCAGCAGCCAAGATCTTAGGACTAGCGGCCAAGAGACCCAGTACTTC
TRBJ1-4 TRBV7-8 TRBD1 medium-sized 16 CASSLVPQGAGEKLFF TGTGCCAGCAGCTTAGTGCCACAGGGGGCTGGAGAAAAACTGTTTTTT
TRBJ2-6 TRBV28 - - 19 CASSQLGQSYSSGANVLTF TGTGCCAGCAGCCAACTCGGACAGTCCTATTCCTCTGGGGCCAACGTCCTGACTTTC
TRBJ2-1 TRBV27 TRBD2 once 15 CASSPGTSGYNEQFF TGTGCCAGCAGTCCTGGGACTAGCGGATACAATGAGCAGTTCTTC
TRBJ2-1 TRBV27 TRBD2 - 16 CASSYGTSGFYNEQFF TGTGCCAGCAGTTACGGGACTAGCGGCTTCTACAATGAGCAGTTCTTC
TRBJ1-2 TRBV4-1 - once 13 CASSLRRHVGYTF TGCGCCAGCAGCCTCAGGAGGCACGTCGGCTACACCTTC
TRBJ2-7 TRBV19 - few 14 CASSIARGSYEQYF TGTGCCAGTAGTATAGCCAGGGGCTCCTACGAGCAGTACTTC
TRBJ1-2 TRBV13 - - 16 CASSFANLRGAGGYTF TGTGCCAGCAGCTTCGCCAACCTTCGGGGGGCGGGGGGCTACACCTTC
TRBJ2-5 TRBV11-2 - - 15 CASSLVSSSGETQYF TGTGCCAGCAGCTTAGTGTCCTCTTCGGGGGAGACCCAGTACTTC
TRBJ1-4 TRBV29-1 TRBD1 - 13 CSATGQGSEKLFF TGCAGCGCCACCGGACAGGGGAGCGAAAAACTGTTTTTT
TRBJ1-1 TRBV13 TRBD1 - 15 CASSPRTGGILEAFF TGTGCCAGCAGTCCTAGGACAGGGGGCATTTTAGAAGCTTTCTTT
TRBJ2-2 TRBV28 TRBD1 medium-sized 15 CASRLLQGLTGELFF TGTGCCAGCAGACTCTTACAGGGGCTCACCGGGGAGCTGTTTTTT
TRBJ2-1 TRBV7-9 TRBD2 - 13 CASSSPLAGEQFF TGTGCCAGCAGCTCCCCTCTAGCGGGGGAGCAGTTCTTC
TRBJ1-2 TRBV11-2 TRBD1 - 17 CASSFGTGGPGSYGYTF TGTGCCAGCAGCTTCGGGACAGGGGGTCCGGGGAGCTATGGCTACACCTTC
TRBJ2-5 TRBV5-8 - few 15 CASSLGTKGLQTQYF TGTGCCAGCAGCTTGGGGACTAAGGGGTTACAGACCCAGTACTTC
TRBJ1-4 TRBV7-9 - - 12 CASSFDTGSLFF TGTGCCAGCAGCTTTGATACAGGGAGTCTGTTTTTT
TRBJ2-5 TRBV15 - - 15 CATSRSRGGQETQYF TGTGCCACCAGCAGATCCCGAGGGGGCCAAGAGACCCAGTACTTC
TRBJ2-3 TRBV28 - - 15 CASSPFWGGTDTQYF TGTGCCAGCAGTCCCTTTTGGGGGGGCACAGATACGCAGTATTTT
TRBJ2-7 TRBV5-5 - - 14 CASSFRGSPYEQYF TGTGCCAGCAGCTTTAGGGGGAGTCCCTACGAGCAGTACTTC
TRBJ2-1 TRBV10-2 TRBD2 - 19 CASSGVGEGVRAFYNEQFF TGCGCCAGCAGTGGGGTGGGGGAGGGAGTAAGGGCTTTTTACAATGAGCAGTTCTTC
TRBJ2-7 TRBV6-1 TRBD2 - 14 CASRLGRVPYEQYF TGTGCCAGCAGGCTAGGGAGGGTTCCGTACGAGCAGTACTTC
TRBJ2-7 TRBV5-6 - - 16 CASSLVPPGTSYEQYF TGTGCCAGCAGCTTGGTCCCCCCCGGGACATCCTACGAGCAGTACTTC
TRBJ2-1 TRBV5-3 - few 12 CASQEPYNEQFF TGTGCCAGCCAAGAGCCCTACAATGAGCAGTTCTTC
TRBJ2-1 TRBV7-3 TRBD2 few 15 CASSLTLAGSNEQFF TGTGCCAGCAGCTTAACTCTAGCGGGCTCCAATGAGCAGTTCTTC
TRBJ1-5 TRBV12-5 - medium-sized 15 CASDLTGVINQPQHF TGTGCTAGTGACTTGACAGGAGTAATTAATCAGCCCCAGCATTTT
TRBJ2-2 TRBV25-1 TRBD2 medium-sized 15 CASSEWSGRTGELFF TGTGCCAGCAGTGAATGGAGCGGGAGGACCGGGGAGCTGTTTTTT
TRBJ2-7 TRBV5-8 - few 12 CASSFGQGEQYF TGTGCCAGCAGCTTCGGGCAGGGAGAGCAGTACTTC
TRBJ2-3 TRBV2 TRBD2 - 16 CASTLTWREFGDTQYF TGTGCCAGCACGCTGACTTGGCGGGAGTTTGGAGATACGCAGTATTTT
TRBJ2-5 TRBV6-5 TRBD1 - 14 CASSIQGAQETQYF TGTGCCAGCAGTATCCAGGGGGCGCAAGAGACCCAGTACTTC
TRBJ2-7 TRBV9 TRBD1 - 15 CASSVGQGFSYEQYF TGTGCCAGCAGCGTAGGACAGGGGTTTTCCTACGAGCAGTACTTC
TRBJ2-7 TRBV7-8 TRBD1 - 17 CASSLGTGGLSSYEQYF TGTGCCAGCAGCTTAGGGACAGGGGGCCTTAGCTCCTACGAGCAGTACTTC
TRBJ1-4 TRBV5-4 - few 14 CASSFEASREKLFF TGTGCCAGCAGCTTCGAGGCCTCTCGGGAAAAACTGTTTTTT
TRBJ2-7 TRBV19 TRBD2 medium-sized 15 CASSISLAGGYEQYF TGTGCCAGTAGTATATCCTTAGCGGGGGGATACGAGCAGTACTTC
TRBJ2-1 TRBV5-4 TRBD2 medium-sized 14 CASSLVAGENEQFF TGTGCCAGCAGCTTGGTGGCGGGAGAGAATGAGCAGTTCTTC
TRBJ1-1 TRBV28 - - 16 CASSFARVFIVPEAFF TGTGCCAGCAGCTTCGCCCGGGTTTTCATTGTCCCTGAAGCTTTCTTT